The subject of this entry is one T cell receptor beta chain. No antigen is known for it. This specimen belongs to a study of blood T cells in healthy people across ages. Background on the study: In model experiments, template switching was able to capture about one barcoded beta molecule for every two T cells that were present.

Study-wide results and limits: Observed TCR beta diversity showed a strong correlation with the percentage of naive T cells as measured by flow cytometry.

This CDR3 comprises 17 residues. Trimming cost V 4 bases and J 2 bases; bases outside gene matches: 11. The germline V gene encodes CDR1 SNHLY and CDR2 FYNNEI. Through a sample-barcoded 5' primer and a J-beta primer mix, a second PCR was run for roughly 6 to 11 cycles. TCRdb reanalysed the 5' RACE reads using MiXCR and keeps one entry per CDR3 protein. The sample consists of about 580,000 distinct CDR3 sequences, less than 60% of them appearing once. Sequencing used blood. The chain recombines TRBV2 with TRBJ2-3, with 8 positions matching TRBD1. This TCR was sampled from a man older than 75 in good health. CDR3 nucleotide sequence: TGTGCCAGCAGTGCCGGGTCGACAGGGGCCTACACAGATACGCAGTATTTT. It specifies CASSAGSTGAYTDTQYF.